These T cell receptor beta chains were read from a single sample in a study of CD8 T cells in ankylosing spondylitis. TCRdb reprocessed the 5' RACE reads with MiXCR, giving one entry per CDR3 protein. This table has 450,000 to 550,000 distinct CDR3 sequences, over 4% appearing once. The specimen was blood, either unsorted or a sorted T cell fraction (not recorded which). These receptors all come from a male donor with ankylosing spondylitis. CDR3s include the opening cysteine and the closing phenylalanine or tryptophan. Each record gives: V gene, clone size, J gene, D gene, CDR3 DNA, CDR3 protein. A D gene is named only where the DNA matches it firmly. For some rows the clone size is stated as once, few or many, or as a class when expanded; others skip it.

V gene: TRBV2
clone size: NA
J gene: TRBJ2-3
D gene: TRBD2
CDR3 DNA: TGTGCCAGCTCGAATACCGGGGGGGCAGCAGATACGCAGTATTTT
CDR3 protein: CASSNTGGAADTQYF

V gene: TRBV25-1
clone size: many
J gene: TRBJ1-5
D gene: NA
CDR3 DNA: TGTGCCAGCAGTGAATGGGAACTCGCGCAGCCCCAGCATTTT
CDR3 protein: CASSEWELAQPQHF

V gene: TRBV6-2/TRBV6-3
clone size: many
J gene: TRBJ2-3
D gene: NA
CDR3 DNA: TGTGCCAGCAGTCCACTCGGGGGCGTCACAGATACGCAGTATTTT
CDR3 protein: CASSPLGGVTDTQYF

V gene: TRBV7-9
clone size: many
J gene: TRBJ2-7
D gene: NA
CDR3 DNA: TGTGCCAGCAGCTTAGAAGGGATAGCAAGAGTCTACGAGCAGTACTTC
CDR3 protein: CASSLEGIARVYEQYF

V gene: TRBV29-1
clone size: many
J gene: TRBJ2-3
D gene: TRBD2
CDR3 DNA: TGCAGCGCCGCCGGGGGGGCCTATGGCACAGATACGCAGTATTTT
CDR3 protein: CSAAGGAYGTDTQYF

V gene: TRBV25-1
clone size: NA
J gene: TRBJ1-4
D gene: NA
CDR3 DNA: TGTGCCAGCAGTAGAAGGGCGGGAAATGAAAAACTGTTTTTT
CDR3 protein: CASSRRAGNEKLFF

V gene: TRBV7-9
clone size: many
J gene: TRBJ1-2
D gene: TRBD1
CDR3 DNA: TGTGCCAGCAGCTTAGCGCCACAGGGGGCGCAAGGCTACACCTTC
CDR3 protein: CASSLAPQGAQGYTF

V gene: TRBV10-3
clone size: many
J gene: TRBJ1-5
D gene: TRBD1
CDR3 DNA: TGTGCCATCAGCTCCGGGACAGGGGACAATCAGCCCCAGCATTTT
CDR3 protein: CAISSGTGDNQPQHF

V gene: TRBV20-1
clone size: few
J gene: TRBJ2-1
D gene: NA
CDR3 DNA: TGCAGTGAGGGGGAGGGAGCGTACAATGAGCAGTTCTTC
CDR3 protein: CSEGEGAYNEQFF

V gene: TRBV4-1
clone size: NA
J gene: TRBJ2-3
D gene: NA
CDR3 DNA: TGCGCCAGCAGCCAGATTCCTACGGCAGATACGCAGTATTTT
CDR3 protein: CASSQIPTADTQYF

V gene: TRBV7-9
clone size: many
J gene: TRBJ2-7
D gene: NA
CDR3 DNA: TGTGCCAGCAGCTTCACATTTACAGGGATGCGGGACGAGCAGTACTTC
CDR3 protein: CASSFTFTGMRDEQYF

V gene: TRBV5-1
clone size: many
J gene: TRBJ2-2
D gene: TRBD2
CDR3 DNA: TGCGCCAGCAGCTTAGAAGCGGGAGTTATCGGGGAGCTGTTTTTT
CDR3 protein: CASSLEAGVIGELFF

V gene: TRBV20-1
clone size: many
J gene: TRBJ2-1
D gene: NA
CDR3 DNA: TGCAGTGCTGGGAAAAACGGCCCACCGGAGCAGTTCTTC
CDR3 protein: CSAGKNGPPEQFF

V gene: TRBV7-2
clone size: many
J gene: TRBJ1-5
D gene: NA
CDR3 DNA: TGTGCCAGCAGTGTAAAAGTGGCTCAGCCCCAGCATTTT
CDR3 protein: CASSVKVAQPQHF

V gene: TRBV11-3
clone size: NA
J gene: TRBJ2-1
D gene: NA
CDR3 DNA: TGTGCCAGCAGCCCCGGGCAGGAGAACAATGAGCAGTTCTTC
CDR3 protein: CASSPGQENNEQFF

V gene: TRBV12-3/TRBV12-4
clone size: few
J gene: TRBJ1-4
D gene: NA
CDR3 DNA: TGTGCCAGCAGTAAGGGGGTCTCTAATGAAAAACTGTTTTTT
CDR3 protein: CASSKGVSNEKLFF

V gene: TRBV20-1
clone size: many
J gene: TRBJ1-1
D gene: TRBD1
CDR3 DNA: TGCAGTGCTGTTCAGGGGGCGATGAACACTGAAGCTTTCTTT
CDR3 protein: CSAVQGAMNTEAFF

V gene: TRBV12-3/TRBV12-4
clone size: many
J gene: TRBJ2-7
D gene: NA
CDR3 DNA: TGTGCCAGCAGCTACCCTCTCGGCGGCTCCTACGAGCAGTACTTC
CDR3 protein: CASSYPLGGSYEQYF

V gene: TRBV5-1
clone size: many
J gene: TRBJ1-5
D gene: NA
CDR3 DNA: TGCGCCAGCAGAGGGGGTCCGGGCAATCAGCCCCAGCATTTT
CDR3 protein: CASRGGPGNQPQHF

V gene: TRBV7-3
clone size: many
J gene: TRBJ2-3
D gene: TRBD2
CDR3 DNA: TGTGCCAGCAGCTTAAGAAGCGGGGGGCCCACAGATACGCAGTATTTT
CDR3 protein: CASSLRSGGPTDTQYF

V gene: TRBV11-2
clone size: few
J gene: TRBJ2-1
D gene: TRBD2
CDR3 DNA: TGTGCCAGCAGCTCCCTAGCGGGAGGGCCGGGTGAGCAGTTCTTC
CDR3 protein: CASSSLAGGPGEQFF

V gene: TRBV4-2
clone size: few
J gene: TRBJ2-3
D gene: TRBD2
CDR3 DNA: TGTGCCAGCAGCCAAGTTAGAGCGGGGGGGCCACAGTATTTT
CDR3 protein: CASSQVRAGGPQYF

V gene: TRBV7-9
clone size: many
J gene: TRBJ2-7
D gene: NA
CDR3 DNA: TGTGCCAGCAGCATAAATAGTCGGGGCTCCCGTACCTACGAGCAGTACTTC
CDR3 protein: CASSINSRGSRTYEQYF

V gene: TRBV5-5
clone size: NA
J gene: TRBJ2-6
D gene: NA
CDR3 DNA: TGTGCCAGCAGCCCTTCATATTTTTCTGGGGCCAACGTCCTGACTTTC
CDR3 protein: CASSPSYFSGANVLTF

V gene: TRBV3-1
clone size: NA
J gene: TRBJ2-7
D gene: NA
CDR3 DNA: TGTGCCAGCAGCCAAATCGGGCCCTACGAGCAGTACTTC
CDR3 protein: CASSQIGPYEQYF

V gene: TRBV6-2/TRBV6-3
clone size: many
J gene: TRBJ2-7
D gene: NA
CDR3 DNA: TGTGCCAGCACCCAAGGGAACGAGCAGTACTTC
CDR3 protein: CASTQGNEQYF

V gene: TRBV9
clone size: many
J gene: TRBJ1-5
D gene: NA
CDR3 DNA: TGTGCCAGCAGCGGGTACCCGGATCAGCCCCAGCATTTT
CDR3 protein: CASSGYPDQPQHF

V gene: TRBV7-2
clone size: many
J gene: TRBJ1-2
D gene: NA
CDR3 DNA: TGTGCCAGCAGCTCTCGCTACACCTTC
CDR3 protein: CASSSRYTF

V gene: TRBV7-8
clone size: many
J gene: TRBJ1-6
D gene: NA
CDR3 DNA: TGTGCCAGCAGCTCACAGAGCTCCTATAATTCACCCCTCCACTTT
CDR3 protein: CASSSQSSYNSPLHF

V gene: TRBV27
clone size: many
J gene: TRBJ2-7
D gene: NA
CDR3 DNA: TGTGCCAGCAGACCCGGTGGGGCCTCCTACGAGCAGTACTTC
CDR3 protein: CASRPGGASYEQYF

V gene: TRBV7-8
clone size: many
J gene: TRBJ2-2
D gene: TRBD2
CDR3 DNA: TGTGCCAGCAGCTTAGGCGGGAGGGCCTCCGGGGAGCTGTTTTTT
CDR3 protein: CASSLGGRASGELFF

V gene: TRBV20-1
clone size: many
J gene: TRBJ2-3
D gene: TRBD2
CDR3 DNA: TGCAGTGCCACTAGCGGTCTCAGCACAGATACGCAGTATTTT
CDR3 protein: CSATSGLSTDTQYF

V gene: TRBV6-2/TRBV6-3
clone size: few
J gene: TRBJ2-3
D gene: TRBD2
CDR3 DNA: TGTGCCAGCAGGATTTGGGGGGGGTCAGATACGCAGTATTTT
CDR3 protein: CASRIWGGSDTQYF

V gene: TRBV6-1
clone size: many
J gene: TRBJ2-7
D gene: TRBD1
CDR3 DNA: TGTGCCAGCAGCACCCGACAGGGTAACCCCTACGAGCAGTACTTC
CDR3 protein: CASSTRQGNPYEQYF

V gene: TRBV12-3/TRBV12-4
clone size: many
J gene: TRBJ1-3
D gene: NA
CDR3 DNA: TGTGCCAGCAGTTTTGGGGCAGTCCGGAACACCATATATTTT
CDR3 protein: CASSFGAVRNTIYF

V gene: TRBV5-1
clone size: once
J gene: TRBJ2-3
D gene: NA
CDR3 DNA: TGCGCCAGCAGTTTGACGGGAGCGTTTAGCACAGATACGCAGTATTTT
CDR3 protein: CASSLTGAFSTDTQYF

V gene: TRBV5-1
clone size: many
J gene: TRBJ1-1
D gene: NA
CDR3 DNA: TGCGCCAGCAGCTTGGGGGGAGGGCAGAACACTGAAGCTTTCTTT
CDR3 protein: CASSLGGGQNTEAFF

V gene: TRBV18
clone size: NA
J gene: TRBJ2-4
D gene: TRBD1
CDR3 DNA: TGTGCCAGCTCACGAATACAGGGGGACATTCAGTACTTC
CDR3 protein: CASSRIQGDIQYF

V gene: TRBV5-1
clone size: NA
J gene: TRBJ2-7
D gene: NA
CDR3 DNA: TGCGCCAGCAGGGCCAGGGCGGACGAGCAGTACTTC
CDR3 protein: CASRARADEQYF

V gene: TRBV29-1
clone size: many
J gene: TRBJ2-1
D gene: NA
CDR3 DNA: TGCAGCGCAGACCCACTAGCAGATGAGCAGTTCTTC
CDR3 protein: CSADPLADEQFF

V gene: TRBV7-8
clone size: many
J gene: TRBJ2-1
D gene: TRBD2
CDR3 DNA: TGTGCCAGCAGCTTAATCAGGAGGGAGGGCGGGTCCTACAATGAGCAGTTCTTC
CDR3 protein: CASSLIRREGGSYNEQFF

V gene: TRBV28
clone size: many
J gene: TRBJ1-3
D gene: NA
CDR3 DNA: TGTGCCAGCAGTTCTGGAGACAGCTACTCAAACACCATATATTTT
CDR3 protein: CASSSGDSYSNTIYF

V gene: TRBV29-1
clone size: many
J gene: TRBJ2-2
D gene: NA
CDR3 DNA: TGCAGCGTCCCTAGCGACAATACGAACACCGGGGAGCTGTTTTTT
CDR3 protein: CSVPSDNTNTGELFF

V gene: TRBV11-2
clone size: many
J gene: TRBJ2-3
D gene: NA
CDR3 DNA: TGTGCCAGCAGCTTAGGAACACGCAGGGATACGCAGTATTTT
CDR3 protein: CASSLGTRRDTQYF

V gene: TRBV4-1
clone size: few
J gene: TRBJ2-2
D gene: TRBD2
CDR3 DNA: TGCGCCAGCAGCCAAGGGCCGGGAGGGAACACCGGGGAGCTGTTTTTT
CDR3 protein: CASSQGPGGNTGELFF

V gene: TRBV4-3
clone size: many
J gene: TRBJ2-3
D gene: NA
CDR3 DNA: TGCGCCAGCAGCCAAGTCGGGCGGGGCGGAGATACGCAGTATTTT
CDR3 protein: CASSQVGRGGDTQYF

V gene: TRBV6-2/TRBV6-3
clone size: NA
J gene: TRBJ2-1
D gene: NA
CDR3 DNA: TGTGCCAGCAGACGCGCGGGGGCTAGCTATTACAATGAGCAGTTCTTC
CDR3 protein: CASRRAGASYYNEQFF

V gene: TRBV7-8
clone size: NA
J gene: TRBJ2-2
D gene: NA
CDR3 DNA: TGTGCCAGCAGCTTAGATATCAGGGTCTACACCGGGGAGCTGTTTTTT
CDR3 protein: CASSLDIRVYTGELFF

V gene: TRBV7-8
clone size: many
J gene: TRBJ2-7
D gene: TRBD1
CDR3 DNA: TGTGCCAGCAGTGGACAGGCCTTGGGAGAGCAGTACTTC
CDR3 protein: CASSGQALGEQYF

V gene: TRBV12-3/TRBV12-4
clone size: many
J gene: TRBJ2-1
D gene: NA
CDR3 DNA: TGTGCCAGCAGTTTAAGGATCAGCTCCTACAATGAGCAGTTCTTC
CDR3 protein: CASSLRISSYNEQFF